This TCR beta chain stems from a study of blood T cells in healthy people across ages. Findings of the study overall: Correlation between TCR beta diversity and naive T cell percentage was strong. Comparison with aged donors showed that long-lived donors had more naive CD4+ cells and higher diversity.

Primed by a sample-barcoded 5' primer and a J-beta primer mix, a second PCR proceeded for roughly 6 to 12 cycles. TCRdb recomputed calls from the 5' RACE reads with MiXCR, one row per CDR3 protein. Among 1.2 million to 1.5 million distinct CDR3 sequences listed, 42% were seen once. The table lists this clonotype with many counts. The antigen is unknown. The CDR3 length is 15 residues. CDR1 is MGHRA, CDR2 YSYEKL, per germline. Trimming stripped 1 base from V and 0 bases from J, with 7 bases between. The clonotype originates from a woman younger than 30 in good health. The material sequenced was blood. The chain is built from TRBV4-1 and TRBJ1-5, with unresolved D. CDR3 amino acids: CASSQVEDSNQPQHF. DNA for the CDR3: TGCGCCAGCAGCCAAGTCGAGGATAGCAATCAGCCCCAGCATTTT.